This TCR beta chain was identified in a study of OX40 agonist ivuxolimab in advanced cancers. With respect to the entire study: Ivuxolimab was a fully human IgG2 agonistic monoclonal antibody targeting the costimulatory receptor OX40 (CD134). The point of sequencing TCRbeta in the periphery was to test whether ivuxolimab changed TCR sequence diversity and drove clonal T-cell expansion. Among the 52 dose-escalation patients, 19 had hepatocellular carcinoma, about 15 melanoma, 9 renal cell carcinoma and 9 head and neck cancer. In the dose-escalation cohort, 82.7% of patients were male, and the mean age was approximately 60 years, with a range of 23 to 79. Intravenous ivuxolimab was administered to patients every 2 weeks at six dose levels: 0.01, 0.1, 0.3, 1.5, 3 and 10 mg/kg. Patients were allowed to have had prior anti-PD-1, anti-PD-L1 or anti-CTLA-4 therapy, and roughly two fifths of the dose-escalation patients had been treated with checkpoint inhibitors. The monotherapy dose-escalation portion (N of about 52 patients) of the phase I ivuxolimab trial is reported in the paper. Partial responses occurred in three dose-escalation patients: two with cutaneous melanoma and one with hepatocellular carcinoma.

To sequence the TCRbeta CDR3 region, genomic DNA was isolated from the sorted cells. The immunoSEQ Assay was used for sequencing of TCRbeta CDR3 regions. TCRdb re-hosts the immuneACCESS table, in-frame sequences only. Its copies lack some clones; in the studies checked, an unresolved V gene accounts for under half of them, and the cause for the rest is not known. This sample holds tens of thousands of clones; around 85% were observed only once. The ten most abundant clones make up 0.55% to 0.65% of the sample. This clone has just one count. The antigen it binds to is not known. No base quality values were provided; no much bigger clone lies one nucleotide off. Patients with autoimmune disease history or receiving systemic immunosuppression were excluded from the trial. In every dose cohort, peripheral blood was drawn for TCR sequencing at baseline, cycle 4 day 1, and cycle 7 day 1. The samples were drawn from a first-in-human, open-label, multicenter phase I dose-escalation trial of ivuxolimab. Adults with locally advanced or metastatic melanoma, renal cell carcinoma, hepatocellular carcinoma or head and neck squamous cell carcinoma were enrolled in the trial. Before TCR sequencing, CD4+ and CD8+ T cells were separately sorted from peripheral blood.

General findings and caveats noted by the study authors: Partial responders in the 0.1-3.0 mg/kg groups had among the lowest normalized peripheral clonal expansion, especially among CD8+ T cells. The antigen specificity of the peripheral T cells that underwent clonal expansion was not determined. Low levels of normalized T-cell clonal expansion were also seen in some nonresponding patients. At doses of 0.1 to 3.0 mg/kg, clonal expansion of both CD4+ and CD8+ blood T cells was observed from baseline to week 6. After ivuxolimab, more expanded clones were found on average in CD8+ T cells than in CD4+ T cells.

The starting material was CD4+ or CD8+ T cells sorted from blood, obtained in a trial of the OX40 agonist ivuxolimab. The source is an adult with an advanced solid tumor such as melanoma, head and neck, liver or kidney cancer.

CDR3 region: CASSLTGPSGANVLTF. The nucleotide sequence reads as follows: TGTGCCAGCAGTTTGACAGGGCCCTCTGGGGCCAACGTCCTGACTTTC. The rearranged chain carries TRBV28 and TRBJ2-6; TRBD1 fits 7 bases in the junction. CDR1 is given as MDHEN and CDR2 as SYDVKM, both from the germline V gene. Here V drops 3 bases and J drops 0 bases, and the junction holds 2 bases not matched to any gene. Counted from cysteine to phenylalanine, this CDR3 has 16 amino acids. The CDR3 DNA has 48 bases and is translated from base 1.